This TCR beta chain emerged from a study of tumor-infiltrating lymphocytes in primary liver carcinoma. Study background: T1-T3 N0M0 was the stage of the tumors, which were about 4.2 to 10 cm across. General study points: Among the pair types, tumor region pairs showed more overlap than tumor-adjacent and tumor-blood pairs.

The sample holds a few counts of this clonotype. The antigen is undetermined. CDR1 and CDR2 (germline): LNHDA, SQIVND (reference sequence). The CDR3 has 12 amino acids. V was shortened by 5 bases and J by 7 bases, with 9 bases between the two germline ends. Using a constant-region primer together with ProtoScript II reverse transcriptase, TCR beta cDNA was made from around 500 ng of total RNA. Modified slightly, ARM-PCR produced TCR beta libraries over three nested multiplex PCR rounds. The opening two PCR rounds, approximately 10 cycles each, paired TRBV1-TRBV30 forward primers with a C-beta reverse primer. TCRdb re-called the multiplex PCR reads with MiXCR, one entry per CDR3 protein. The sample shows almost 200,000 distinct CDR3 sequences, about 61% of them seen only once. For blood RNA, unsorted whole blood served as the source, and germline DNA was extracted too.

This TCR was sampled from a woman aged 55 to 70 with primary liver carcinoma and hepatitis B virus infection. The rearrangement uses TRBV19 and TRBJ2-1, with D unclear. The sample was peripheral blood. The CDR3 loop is CASSPRRNEQFF. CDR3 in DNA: TGTGCCAGTAGTCCCCGGCGGAATGAGCAGTTCTTC. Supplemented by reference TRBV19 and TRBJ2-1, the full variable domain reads DGGITQSPKYLFRKEGQNVTLSCEQNLNHDAMYWYRQDPGQGLRLIYYSQIVNDFQKGDIAEGYSVSREKKESFPLTVTSAQKNPTAFYLCASSPRRNEQFFGPGTRLTVL.